This T cell receptor beta chain derives from a study of blood T cell repertoires in COVID-19. Method: immunoSEQ multiplex PCR; TCRdb's copy keeps in-frame clones and lacks some. Counted here are approximately 290,000 clones, around 81% occurring once; the ten biggest clones make up 15% to 19%. This CDR3 has 17 residues. V gave up 4 bases and J gave up 7 bases, with 26 bases separating them. Germline V gene sequence: CDR1 SGHDT, CDR2 YYEEEE. The sample holds a few counts of this clone. A Seattle source enrolled patients during active infection and followed them longitudinally. The sequencing sample was made of peripheral blood. The chain uses TRBV5-6 and TRBJ1-2; D remains unclear. The TCR was taken from a person aged 70 to 79 with COVID-19, enrolled during active disease. Here the CDR3 reads CASSERRLGMIKIGYTF. Written as DNA, the CDR3 is TGTGCCAGCAGCGAACGGAGGCTCGGTATGATAAAAATTGGCTACACCTTC. Full variable domain (rest looked up from reference TRBV5-6 and TRBJ1-2): DAGVTQSPTHLIKTRGQQVTLRCSPKSGHDTVSWYQQALGQGPQFIFQYYEEEERQRGNFPDRFSGHQFPNYSSELNVNALLLGDSALYLCASSERRLGMIKIGYTFGSGTRLTVV.